Detailed here is one TCR beta chain. No antigen is known for it. This specimen comes from a study of T cell responses to AZD1222 COVID-19 vaccine. At the level of the study: Pooled in the analysis were second doses at about 4 or about 12 weeks. Study results and caveats: It should be noted that donors were predominantly white British and more often female, and clonal diversity was possibly underestimated.

Clones were sequenced by immunoSEQ multiplex PCR, and TCRdb holds only the in-frame ones, with some missing. In the table there are roughly 100,000 clones, about 90% of which are singletons. CDR3 size: 16 residues. In germline, CDR1 is MNHNS, CDR2 SASEGT. V lost 2 bases to trimming and J lost 4 bases, with 18 bases between them. This receptor was identified in an adult in good health. The sequencing here drew on peripheral blood, taken on day 0 of AZD1222 vaccination. V usage is TRBV6-1 and J usage is TRBJ2-7, with D possibly being TRBD1 (6 bases). The DNA of the CDR3 is TGTGCCAGCAGTGAAACCGTATCGGGACAAGCTTACGAGCAGTACTTC. Residues: CASSETVSGQAYEQYF.